This entry features one T cell receptor (beta chain) sequence. Its antigen is undetermined. With 60 Vbeta and 13 Jbeta primers, the PCR was carried out. The protocol was immunoSEQ multiplex PCR, while the TCRdb copy is restricted to in-frame clones and leaves out a portion. The sample carries some 200,000 clones, approximately 70% recorded once. This sample stems from a study of cytomegalovirus exposure and HLA in healthy donors. General study points: Altogether, 160 or so TCR beta chains were recorded as cytomegalovirus-associated.

Trimming stripped 4 bases from V and 7 bases from J, with 12 bases between. The CDR3 sequence is 14 residues long. Germline loops: CDR1 SGHRS, CDR2 YFSETQ. The clonotype comes from a man aged 35 to 55 in good health and CMV-seropositive. V gene TRBV5-1 combines with J gene TRBJ1-6, with D tentatively TRBD1 (5 bases). What was sequenced was PBMCs. The CDR3 here is CASSLPGYNSPLHF. The CDR3 DNA follows: TGCGCCAGCAGCCTACCAGGGTACAATTCACCCCTCCACTTT.